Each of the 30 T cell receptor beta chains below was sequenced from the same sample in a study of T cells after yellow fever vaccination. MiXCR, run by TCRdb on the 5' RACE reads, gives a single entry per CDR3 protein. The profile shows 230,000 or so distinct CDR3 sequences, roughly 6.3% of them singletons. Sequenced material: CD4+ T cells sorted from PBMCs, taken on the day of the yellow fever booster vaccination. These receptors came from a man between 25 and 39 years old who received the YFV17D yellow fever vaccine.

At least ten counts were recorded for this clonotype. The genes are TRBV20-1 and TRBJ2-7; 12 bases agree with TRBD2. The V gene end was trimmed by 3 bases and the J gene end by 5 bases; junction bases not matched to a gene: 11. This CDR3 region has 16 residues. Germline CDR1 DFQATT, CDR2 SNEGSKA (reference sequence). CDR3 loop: CSASVLAGGPAHEQYF. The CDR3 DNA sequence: TGCAGTGCTAGTGTTCTAGCGGGAGGGCCGGCCCACGAGCAGTACTTC.

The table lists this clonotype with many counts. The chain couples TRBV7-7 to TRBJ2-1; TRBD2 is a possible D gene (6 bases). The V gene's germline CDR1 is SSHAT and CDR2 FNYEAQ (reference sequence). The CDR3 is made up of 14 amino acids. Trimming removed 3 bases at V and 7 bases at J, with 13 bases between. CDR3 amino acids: CASSLDGGSNEQFF. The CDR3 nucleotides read TGTGCCAGCAGCTTGGACGGGGGTTCGAATGAGCAGTTCTTC.

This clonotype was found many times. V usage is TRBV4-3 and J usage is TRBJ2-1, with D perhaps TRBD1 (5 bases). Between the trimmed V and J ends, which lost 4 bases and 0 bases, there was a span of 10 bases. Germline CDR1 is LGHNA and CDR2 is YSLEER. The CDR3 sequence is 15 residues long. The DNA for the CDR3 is TGCGCCAGCAGCCGGCAGGGTGGCTCCTACAATGAGCAGTTCTTC. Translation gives CASSRQGGSYNEQFF.

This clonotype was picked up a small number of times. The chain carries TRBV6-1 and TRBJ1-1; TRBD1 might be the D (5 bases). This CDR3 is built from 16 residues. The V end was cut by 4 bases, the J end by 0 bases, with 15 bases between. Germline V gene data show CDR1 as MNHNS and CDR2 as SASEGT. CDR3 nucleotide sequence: TGTGCCAGCAGTGTGGAGGGGATGTCCATGAACACTGAAGCTTTCTTT. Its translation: CASSVEGMSMNTEAFF.

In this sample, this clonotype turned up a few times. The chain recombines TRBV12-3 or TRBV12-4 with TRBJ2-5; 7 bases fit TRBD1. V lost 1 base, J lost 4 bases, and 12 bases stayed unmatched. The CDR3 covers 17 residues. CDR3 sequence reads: CASSLGANRGYGETQYF. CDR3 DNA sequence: TGTGCCAGCAGTTTAGGCGCGAACAGGGGATATGGAGAGACCCAGTACTTC.

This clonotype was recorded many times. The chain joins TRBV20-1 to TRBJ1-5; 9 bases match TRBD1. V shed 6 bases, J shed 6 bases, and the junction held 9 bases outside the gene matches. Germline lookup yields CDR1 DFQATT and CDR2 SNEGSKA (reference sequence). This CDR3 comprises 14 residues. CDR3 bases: TGCAGTGCCCTGACAGGGGGTGGGAGTCAGCCCCAGCATTTT. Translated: CSALTGGGSQPQHF.

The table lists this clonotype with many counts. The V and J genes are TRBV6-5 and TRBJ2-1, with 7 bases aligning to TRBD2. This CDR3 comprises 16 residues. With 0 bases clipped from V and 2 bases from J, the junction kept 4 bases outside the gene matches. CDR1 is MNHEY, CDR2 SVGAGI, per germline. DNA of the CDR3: TGTGCCAGCAGTTACTCGACAACTAGCGCCTACAATGAGCAGTTCTTC. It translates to CASSYSTTSAYNEQFF.

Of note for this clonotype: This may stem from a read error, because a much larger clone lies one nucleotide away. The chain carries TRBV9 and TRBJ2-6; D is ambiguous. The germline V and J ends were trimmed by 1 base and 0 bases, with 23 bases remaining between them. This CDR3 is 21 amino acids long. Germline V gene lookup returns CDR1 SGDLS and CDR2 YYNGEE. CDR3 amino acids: CASSVPESGRLLSSGANVLTF. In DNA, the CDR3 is TGTGCCAGCAGCGTACCAGAGTCCGGAAGGCTTCTGAGCTCTGGGGCCAACGTCCTGACTTTC.

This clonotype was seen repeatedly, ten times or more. This chain's CDR3 is CASSATPGLAGLSYEQYF. The DNA for the CDR3 is TGTGCCAGCAGCGCCACCCCGGGACTAGCGGGCCTCTCCTACGAGCAGTACTTC. This chain connects TRBV14 to TRBJ2-7; 12 bases agree with TRBD2. This CDR3 is 18 amino acids long. Trimming cost V 5 bases and J 0 bases; bases outside gene matches: 11. CDR1 SGHDN and CDR2 FVKESK come from the germline V gene.

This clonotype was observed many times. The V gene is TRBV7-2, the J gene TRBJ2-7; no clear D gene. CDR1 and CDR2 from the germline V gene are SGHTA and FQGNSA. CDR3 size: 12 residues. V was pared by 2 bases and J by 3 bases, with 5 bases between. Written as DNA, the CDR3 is TGTGCCAGCAGCTTATGGGGCTACGAGCAGTACTTC. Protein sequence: CASSLWGYEQYF. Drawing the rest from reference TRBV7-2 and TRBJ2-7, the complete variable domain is GAGVSQSPSNKVTEKGKDVELRCDPISGHTALYWYRQSLGQGLEFLIYFQGNSAPDKSGLPSDRFSAERTGGSVSTLTIQRTQQEDSAVYLCASSLWGYEQYFGPGTRLTVT.

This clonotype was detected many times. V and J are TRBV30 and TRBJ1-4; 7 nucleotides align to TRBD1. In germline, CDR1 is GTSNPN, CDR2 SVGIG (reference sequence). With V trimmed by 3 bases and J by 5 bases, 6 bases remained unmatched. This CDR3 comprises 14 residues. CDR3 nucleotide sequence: TGTGCCTGGAGCCGGACAGGTGGAAATGAAAAACTGTTTTTT. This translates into CAWSRTGGNEKLFF.

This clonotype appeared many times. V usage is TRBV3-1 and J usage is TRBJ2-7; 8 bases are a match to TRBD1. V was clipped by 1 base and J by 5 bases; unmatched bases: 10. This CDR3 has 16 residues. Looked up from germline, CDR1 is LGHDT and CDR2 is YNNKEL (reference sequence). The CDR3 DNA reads TGTGCCAGCAGCCAAGGGCCTGGGACAGGAAACCACGAGCAGTACTTC. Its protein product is CASSQGPGTGNHEQYF.

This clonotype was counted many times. CDR3 region: CAWRRTNTGELFF. CDR3 bases: TGTGCCTGGCGACGGACGAACACCGGGGAGCTGTTTTTT. The V and J genes are TRBV30 and TRBJ2-2; D is ambiguous. The CDR3 consists of 13 residues. The germline V gene encodes CDR1 GTSNPN and CDR2 SVGIG (reference sequence). V was shortened by 5 bases and J by 0 bases, with 7 bases between the two germline ends.

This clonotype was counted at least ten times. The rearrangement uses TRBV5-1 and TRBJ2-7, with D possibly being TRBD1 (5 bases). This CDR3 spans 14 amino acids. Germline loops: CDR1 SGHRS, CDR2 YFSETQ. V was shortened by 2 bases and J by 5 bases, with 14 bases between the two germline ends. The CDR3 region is CASSFIAGSHEQYF. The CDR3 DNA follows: TGCGCCAGCAGCTTTATAGCAGGGTCCCACGAGCAGTACTTC.

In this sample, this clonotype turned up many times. The CDR3 reads CSAPTGDHTDTQYF. CDR3 sequence (DNA): TGCAGCGCACCAACCGGGGACCACACAGATACGCAGTATTTT. The chain combines TRBV20-1 with TRBJ2-3; D may correspond to TRBD1 or TRBD2 (5 bases each). Germline-derived CDR1 and CDR2 are DFQATT and SNEGSKA (reference sequence). This CDR3 is built from 14 residues.

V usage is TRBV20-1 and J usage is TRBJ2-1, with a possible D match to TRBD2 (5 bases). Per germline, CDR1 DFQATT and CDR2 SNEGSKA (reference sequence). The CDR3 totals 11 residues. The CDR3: CRGSSYNEQFF. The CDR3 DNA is TGCAGGGGGAGCTCCTACAATGAGCAGTTCTTC.

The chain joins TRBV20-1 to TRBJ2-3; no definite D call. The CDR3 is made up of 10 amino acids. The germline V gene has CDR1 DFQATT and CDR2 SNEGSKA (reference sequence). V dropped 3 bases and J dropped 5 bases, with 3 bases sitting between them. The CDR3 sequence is CSASVDTQYF. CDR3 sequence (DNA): TGCAGTGCTAGTGTAGATACGCAGTATTTT.

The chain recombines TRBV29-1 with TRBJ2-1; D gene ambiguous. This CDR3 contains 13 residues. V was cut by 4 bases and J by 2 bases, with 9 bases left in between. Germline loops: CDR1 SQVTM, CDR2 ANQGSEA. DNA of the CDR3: TGCAGCGTTGTAGTGGACCCCTACAATGAGCAGTTCTTC. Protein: CSVVVDPYNEQFF.

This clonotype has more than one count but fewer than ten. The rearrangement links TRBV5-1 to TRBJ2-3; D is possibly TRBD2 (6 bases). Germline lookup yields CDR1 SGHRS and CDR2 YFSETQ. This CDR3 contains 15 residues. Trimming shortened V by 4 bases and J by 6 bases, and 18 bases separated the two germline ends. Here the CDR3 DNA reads TGCGCCAGCAGCCCACCTAAAGGGGCGGGGGATACGCAGTATTTT. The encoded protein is CASSPPKGAGDTQYF.

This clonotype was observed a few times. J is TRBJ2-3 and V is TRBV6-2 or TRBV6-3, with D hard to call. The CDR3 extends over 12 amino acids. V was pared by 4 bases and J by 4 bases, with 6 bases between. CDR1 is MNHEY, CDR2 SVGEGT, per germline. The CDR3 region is CASSFLPDTQYF. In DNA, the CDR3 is TGTGCCAGCAGTTTCCTCCCAGATACGCAGTATTTT.

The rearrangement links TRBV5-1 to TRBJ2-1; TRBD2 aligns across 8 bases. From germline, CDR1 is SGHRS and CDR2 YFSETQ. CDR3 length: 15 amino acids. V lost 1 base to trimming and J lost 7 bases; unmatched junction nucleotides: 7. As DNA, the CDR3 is TGCGCCAGCAGCTTGAGGGCGGGAGGTACGAATGAGCAGTTCTTC. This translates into CASSLRAGGTNEQFF.

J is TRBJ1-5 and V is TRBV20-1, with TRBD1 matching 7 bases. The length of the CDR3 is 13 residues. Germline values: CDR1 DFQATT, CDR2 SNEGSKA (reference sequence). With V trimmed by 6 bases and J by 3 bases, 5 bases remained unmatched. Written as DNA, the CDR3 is TGCAGTGCGGAGGGGGCCCTCAATCAGCCCCAGCATTTT. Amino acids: CSAEGALNQPQHF.

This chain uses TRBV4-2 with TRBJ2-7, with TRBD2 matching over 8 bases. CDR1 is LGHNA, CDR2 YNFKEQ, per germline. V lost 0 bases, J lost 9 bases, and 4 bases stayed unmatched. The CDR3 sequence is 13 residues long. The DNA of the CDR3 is TGTGCCAGCAGCCAAGAACTAGCGGAGGTGCAGTACTTC. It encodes CASSQELAEVQYF.

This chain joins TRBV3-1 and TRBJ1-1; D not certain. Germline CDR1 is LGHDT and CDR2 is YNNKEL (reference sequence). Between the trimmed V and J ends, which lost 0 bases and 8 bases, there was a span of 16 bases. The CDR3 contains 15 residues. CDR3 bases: TGTGCCAGCAGCCAAGAAAGCGTTACCGTAGACGAAGCTTTCTTT. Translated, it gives CASSQESVTVDEAFF. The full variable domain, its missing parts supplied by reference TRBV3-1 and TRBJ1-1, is DTAVSQTPKYLVTQMGNDKSIKCEQNLGHDTMYWYKQDSKKFLKIMFSYNNKELIINETVPNRFSPKSPDKAHLNLHINSLELGDSAVYFCASSQESVTVDEAFFGQGTRLTVV.

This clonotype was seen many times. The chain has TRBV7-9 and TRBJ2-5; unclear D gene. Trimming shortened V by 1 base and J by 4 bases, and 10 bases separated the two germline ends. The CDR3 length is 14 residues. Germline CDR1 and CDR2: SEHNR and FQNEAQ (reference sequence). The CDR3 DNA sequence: TGTGCCAGCAGCTTAGTTTCCCGCTTAGAGACCCAGTACTTC. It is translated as CASSLVSRLETQYF.

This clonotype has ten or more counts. This CDR3 is CASRPLRGLTNSPLHF. The DNA for the CDR3 is TGTGCCAGCCGCCCCCTACGGGGGTTGACTAATTCACCCCTCCACTTT. The J gene is TRBJ1-6, the V gene TRBV28, with D possibly being TRBD1 (5 bases). Germline lookup yields CDR1 MDHEN and CDR2 SYDVKM. The CDR3 sequence is 16 residues long. The V and J ends lost 8 bases and 6 bases respectively, with 20 bases between them.

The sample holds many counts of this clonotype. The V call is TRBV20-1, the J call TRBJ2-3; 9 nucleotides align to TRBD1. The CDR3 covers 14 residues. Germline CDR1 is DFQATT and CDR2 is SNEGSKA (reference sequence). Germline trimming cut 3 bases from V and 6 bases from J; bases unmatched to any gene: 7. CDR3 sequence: CSASAQGAQDTQYF. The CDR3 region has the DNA TGCAGTGCTAGTGCACAGGGGGCGCAGGATACGCAGTATTTT.

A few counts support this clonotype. The CDR3 DNA sequence: TGCGCCAGCAGCCAAGATTCTGGGCGGGAGAATACGCAGTATTTT. Translating gives CASSQDSGRENTQYF. This chain joins TRBV4-3 and TRBJ2-3; TRBD2 agrees at 7 bases. Germline lookup yields CDR1 LGHNA and CDR2 YSLEER. The CDR3 runs 15 residues. The V and J ends lost 0 bases and 7 bases, in that order; junction bases with no gene match: 7.

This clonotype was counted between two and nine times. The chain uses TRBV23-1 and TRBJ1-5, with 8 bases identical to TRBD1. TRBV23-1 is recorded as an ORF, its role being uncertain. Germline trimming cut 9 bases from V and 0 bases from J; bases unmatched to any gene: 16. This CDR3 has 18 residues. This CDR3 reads CASGSRDRQPYSNQPQHF. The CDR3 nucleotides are TGCGCCAGTGGATCCCGGGACAGGCAACCTTATAGCAATCAGCCCCAGCATTTT.

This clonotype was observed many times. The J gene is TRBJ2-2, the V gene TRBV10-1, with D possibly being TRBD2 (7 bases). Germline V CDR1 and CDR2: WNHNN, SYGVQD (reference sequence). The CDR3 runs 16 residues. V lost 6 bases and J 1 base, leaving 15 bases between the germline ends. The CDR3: CASSPGEGENTGELFF. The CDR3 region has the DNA TGCGCCAGCAGCCCAGGGGAGGGTGAGAACACCGGGGAGCTGTTTTTT.